A selection of T cell receptor beta chains follows, all from one sample in a study of T cell changes during pregnancy in multiple sclerosis. Only in-frame clones appear in the TCRdb table, and some are missing; sequencing was by immunoSEQ multiplex PCR. This table has around 40,000 clones, 90% appearing once. The specimen was CD4+ T cells from peripheral blood mononuclear cells, collected in the second trimester of pregnancy. These receptors were collected from a female donor with multiple sclerosis, enrolled in a pregnancy study. CDR3s include the opening cysteine and the closing phenylalanine or tryptophan.

V gene	J gene	CDR3 length	CDR3 protein
TRBV7-3	TRBJ1-6	13	CASSLESGSPLHF
TRBV5-4	TRBJ2-7	14	CASSSTGGEYEQYF
TRBV7-2	TRBJ1-1	12	CASSFSNTEAFF
TRBV6-6	TRBJ2-7	14	CASSYGLAGGEQYF
TRBV6-1	TRBJ2-7	14	CASIRTSGTYEQYF
TRBV7-2	TRBJ1-1	13	CASSETVNTEAFF
TRBV6-6	TRBJ2-5	16	CASSYPFGGAEETQYF
TRBV19	TRBJ2-1	18	CASSPGLAGGSSYNEQFF
TRBV6-6	TRBJ2-7	12	CASSWGIYEQYF
TRBV7-9	TRBJ2-7	13	CASELLNRGEQYF
TRBV18	TRBJ1-2	14	CASSPVNRDYGYTF
TRBV5-1	TRBJ1-4	16	CASSLGQGRLVEKLFF
TRBV11-1	TRBJ1-5	14	CASSLGRGNQPQHF
TRBV7-9	TRBJ1-6	15	CASSLGQDGNSPLHF
TRBV5-1	TRBJ2-5	12	CASSLQGETQYF
TRBV28	TRBJ2-7	14	CASSPQGLRYEQYF
TRBV9	TRBJ1-1	14	CASSSLQGHTEAFF
TRBV5-1	TRBJ2-3	15	CASSAGTSVVDTQYF
TRBV9	TRBJ1-2	15	CASSVDSGGTYGYTF
TRBV4-2	TRBJ2-1	20	CASSQVRVQRGGRSYNEQFF
TRBV2	TRBJ1-1	15	CASRLPWGGNTEAFF
TRBV25-1	TRBJ1-4	14	CASEGGWGLEKLFF
TRBV7-6	TRBJ2-7	13	CASSSIKRDEQYF